The 2 T cell receptor beta chains below were found in one sample sequenced in a study of tumor-infiltrating lymphocytes in primary liver carcinoma. TCR beta cDNA was prepared out of around 460 ng total RNA by means of a constant-region primer. Modified slightly, ARM-PCR produced TCR beta libraries over three nested multiplex PCR rounds. The opening two PCR rounds, around 9 cycles each, paired TRBV1-TRBV30 forward primers with a C-beta reverse primer. MiXCR was run by TCRdb on the multiplex PCR reads, yielding one entry per CDR3 protein. The data hold 250,000 to 400,000 distinct CDR3 sequences, with 55% to 65% observed a single time. Blood RNA originated from unsorted whole blood, with germline DNA additionally extracted. Source material: peripheral blood. These receptors all stem from a man aged 35-49 years with primary liver carcinoma and hepatitis B virus infection.

A note on this clonotype: One base away lies a much larger clone, so this may be a sequencing read error. The CDR3 nucleotides are TGCAGTGGAACCGGGACAAGGGGTTCCTACAATGAGCAGTTCTTC. Its protein product is CSGTGTRGSYNEQFF. The chain carries TRBV29-1 and TRBJ2-1; tentatively, D is TRBD1 (6 bases). The V gene's germline CDR1 is SQVTM and CDR2 ANQGSEA. This CDR3 has 15 residues.

This clonotype was picked up many times. V gene TRBV10-3 combines with J gene TRBJ2-2; 8 positions agree with TRBD2. The CDR3 runs 17 residues. The V gene's germline CDR1 is ENHRY and CDR2 SYGVKD. V shed 3 bases and J 2 bases; nucleotides not matched to a gene: 8. DNA of the CDR3: TGTGCCATCAGTGACCCACGACGGGGGGGAAACACCGGGGAGCTGTTTTTT. This encodes CAISDPRRGGNTGELFF.